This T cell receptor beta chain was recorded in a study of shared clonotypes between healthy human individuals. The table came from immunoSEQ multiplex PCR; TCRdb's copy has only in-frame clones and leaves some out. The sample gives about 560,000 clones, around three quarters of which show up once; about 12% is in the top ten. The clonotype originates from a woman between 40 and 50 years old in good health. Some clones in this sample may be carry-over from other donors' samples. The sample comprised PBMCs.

The CDR3 sequence is CASSPRTSGSPYEQYF. The CDR3 coding sequence is TGTGCCAGCTCACCACGGACTAGCGGGAGCCCCTACGAGCAGTACTTC. The rearrangement joins TRBV18 to TRBJ2-7; 13 bases map to TRBD2. The CDR3 extends over 16 amino acids. The germline V gene encodes CDR1 KGHSH and CDR2 LQKENI. The V and J ends lost 1 base and 2 bases, in that order; junction bases with no gene match: 2.